This T cell receptor (beta chain) was sequenced during a study of shared clonotypes between healthy human individuals (dated by TCRdb to 2020 to 2021). Study-level background: A few men and a couple of women, aged 18 to 49 years, made up the cohort. For each donor, three plates each were used for CD4 naive and CD4 memory, two plates were used for CD8 naive, and one plate was used for CD8 memory. Different laboratories and diverse techniques were used to prepare libraries and sequence TCR repertoires, to increase sequencing depth and limit assay-specific biases. The study deeply sequenced blood TCR repertoires of about five healthy adults to estimate repertoire size and the extent of clonotype sharing between individuals. Between about 0.9 and 9 billion PBMCs per donor were obtained by leukapheresis.

Comment on this clone: Its antigen is still unknown. The sample holds no much larger clone one base away, and base qualities are not on file.

Donors were healthy HIV-negative adults with no recently reported acute infections or vaccinations. Every donor was a Caucasian adult residing in Nashville, Tennessee, USA. CD4+ T cells were enriched through magnetic negative selection, after which naive cells were positively selected on CD45RA and the remaining negative fraction served as the memory subset. After blood collection by leukapheresis, PBMCs were isolated using Ficoll-Histopaque density gradient centrifugation and then cryopreserved in the vapor phase of liquid nitrogen. Analytical flow cytometry was used to check the purity and quantity of every magnetically sorted T cell population. Genomic DNA was isolated from each sorted fraction and quantified by UV absorbance on a Nanodrop 2000c. Beyond this particular receptor, the publication reports: Naive subsets generally had larger estimated clonotype richness than memory subsets. The genetic and exposure-history diversity represented was limited by the small number of donors. Incomplete sequencing was indicated by rarefaction of sorted-subset datasets, despite the large sequencing depth. Clonotypes shared by all four sorted-subset donors showed higher generation probabilities than non-shared clonotypes. Sharing across several donors was observed for around 5% of naive CD4, around 3.5% of naive CD8, over 2% of memory CD4, and about 0.38% of memory CD8 clonotypes. Pairwise subsampling indicated that sequencing depth was expected to affect the degree of clonotype sharing among donors. Sampling was restricted to blood, and TCR repertoires in tissues likely differ from the TCR repertoires found in blood.

Using the deep immunoSEQ assay, TCR CDR3 regions were amplified from genomic DNA by multiplex PCR. Genomic DNA extracted from each cell subset was distributed evenly over all wells of several immunoSEQ 96-well plates, and each plate served as one replicate. Each replicate PCR for sorted subsets received around 0.2 ug genomic DNA, equal to tens of thousands of T cell genomes. Purified libraries were measured with a Qubit 3.0 fluorometer, size-checked on a Bioanalyzer 2100, and measured again with the KAPA Library Quantification kit. A separate single-read 150-cycle Illumina NextSeq 550 flow cell was used to sequence each immunoSEQ 96-well plate. As for how the authors treated the data: Because the immunoSEQ output included only junctional sequences and no quality scores, the filtering could not be the same as the filtering used for full-length reads. Sequences were annotated with PyIR, a Python wrapper for IgBLAST v1.9, using IMGT germline references to assign V/J genes and CDR3. Any read was removed if the V/J assignment was weak (E-value above 1e-6), the CDR3 was missing, or the read contained stop codons, out-of-frame junctions, or ambiguous translated residues. V3J clonotypes were defined by identical inferred V gene, J gene, and CDR3 amino acid sequence. Percentage overlap between repertoires was computed as shared unique clonotypes divided by the size of the smaller repertoire. Three approaches were used to assess repertoire richness: RTK rarefaction, the Chao1 estimator, and Recon v2.1 estimates of unobserved clonotypes. Generation probabilities for all TCRbeta clonotypes obtained by the gDNA method from several donors were computed using OLGA. TCRdb's version of the immuneACCESS table is confined to in-frame rearrangements and falls short of the full clone set. An unresolved V gene accounts for under half of the shortfall where checked; the remainder is of unknown origin. D and trimming were read from the DNA, whereas the V and J calls and clone size are those reported in that table. Counted in this sample were about a million clones; about 80% of them appeared once. The ten largest make up almost 0.9% of the sample.

From the cysteine up to the phenylalanine, the CDR3 has a length of 14 residues. The DNA shown is the 42-base CDR3, in frame from base 1. CDR1 and CDR2 (MNHNS, SASEGT) derive from the germline V gene. V and J are truncated by 2 bases and 5 bases respectively, leaving an intervening sequence of 12 bases. The sequence is built from TRBV6-1 and TRBJ2-5, with TRBD1 perhaps the D gene, on 6 matching bases. The sequencing input was memory CD4+ T cells from PBMCs. The cell subset or site label of this sample denotes: CD45RA-negative fraction. This clonotype was obtained from a man aged 18 to 29 in good health. Some clones in this sample may be carry-over from other donors' samples. The CDR3 here reads CASSEFWGQETQYF. The bases are TGTGCCAGCAGTGAATTCTGGGGGCAGGAGACCCAGTACTTC.